The T cell receptor beta chain under discussion was sequenced for a study of immune characterization of retroperitoneal liposarcoma. TCRdb passed the PCR reads through MiXCR, listing each CDR3 protein once. The sample holds almost 8,500 distinct CDR3 sequences, over 40% seen once. The CDR3 covers 15 residues. J was trimmed by 2 bases and V by 8 bases; bases with no gene match: 8. Per the germline V gene, CDR1 is SGHVS and CDR2 is FNYEAQ. Sequenced material: tumor tissue. The genes are TRBV7-6 and TRBJ2-1; TRBD1 agrees at 8 bases. This receptor was identified in a male donor with retroperitoneal liposarcoma. For the CDR3, the DNA is TGTGCCAGCGGCCAGGGGACAGGTCCCTACAATGAGCAGTTCTTC. Its translation is CASGQGTGPYNEQFF. Filled out from reference TRBV7-6 and TRBJ2-1, the complete variable domain reads GAGVSQSPRYKVTKRGQDVALRCDPISGHVSLYWYRQALGQGPEFLTYFNYEAQQDKSGLPNDRFSAERPEGSISTLTIQRTEQRDSAMYRCASGQGTGPYNEQFFGPGTRLTVL.